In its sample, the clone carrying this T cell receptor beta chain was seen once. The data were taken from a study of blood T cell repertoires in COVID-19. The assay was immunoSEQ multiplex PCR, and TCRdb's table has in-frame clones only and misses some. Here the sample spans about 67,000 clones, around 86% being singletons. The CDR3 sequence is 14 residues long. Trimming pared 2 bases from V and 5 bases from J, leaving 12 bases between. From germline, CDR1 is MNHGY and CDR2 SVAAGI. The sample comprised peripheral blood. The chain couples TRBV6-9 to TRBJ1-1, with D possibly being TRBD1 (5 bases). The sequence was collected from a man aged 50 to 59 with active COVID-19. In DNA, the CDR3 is TGTGCCAGCAGTTATGGAGGGGTTGGGACTGAAGCTTTCTTT. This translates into CASSYGGVGTEAFF.